The sequence of this T cell receptor (beta chain) was determined in a study of shared clonotypes between healthy human individuals. Study-wide findings and caveats: Among donors, the sharing of clonotypes was expected to be influenced by sequencing depth. Only blood was sampled; tissue repertoires likely differ.

This CDR3 is built from 15 residues. Looked up from germline, CDR1 is MNHEY and CDR2 is SVGAGI. V was clipped by 1 base and J by 1 base, with 10 bases between them. About this clone itself: Its antigen is currently unknown.

The protocol was immunoSEQ multiplex PCR, while the TCRdb copy is restricted to in-frame clones and leaves out a portion. The sample has hundreds of thousands of clones; 97% are singletons. Sequences were obtained from naive CD4+ T cells sorted from blood. Noted subset: CD45RA+ positively selected. The TCR originated in a woman aged 30 to 39 in good health. The V call is TRBV6-5, the J call TRBJ1-1; D perhaps matches TRBD1 (6 bases). CDR3 amino acids: CASSYFGQSNTEAFF. The CDR3 nucleotides read TGTGCCAGCAGTTACTTTGGACAGTCGAACACTGAAGCTTTCTTT.